These T cell receptor beta chains were read from a single sample in a study of blood T cells in healthy people across ages. MiXCR, applied by TCRdb to the 5' RACE reads, yields one record per CDR3 protein. The sample shows some 750,000 distinct CDR3 sequences, approximately 22% of them seen only once. Sequences were obtained from blood. The receptors shown here come from a man aged 70-80 years in good health. CDR3s include the opening cysteine and the closing phenylalanine or tryptophan. Fields, in order: D gene, J gene, V gene, clone size, CDR3 DNA, CDR3 protein. D genes are given only for firm matches. Some rows mark clone size as missing; the rest say once, few, many or name a class of expanded clone.

d_gene: .
j_gene: TRBJ1-2
v_gene: TRBV10-3
abundance: .
CDR3nt: TGTGCCATCAGTGCATCTGGAATCAGGCCCGGCTACACCTTC
CDR3aa: CAISASGIRPGYTF

d_gene: TRBD1
j_gene: TRBJ1-4
v_gene: TRBV3-1
abundance: .
CDR3nt: TGTGCCAGCAGCCTACTAGGGGGCCACGAAGAAAAACTGTTTTTT
CDR3aa: CASSLLGGHEEKLFF

d_gene: .
j_gene: TRBJ2-5
v_gene: TRBV11-2
abundance: .
CDR3nt: TGTGCCAGCAGCCGACTAGAAATTCGGTTCTTC
CDR3aa: CASSRLEIRFF

d_gene: TRBD1
j_gene: TRBJ1-4
v_gene: TRBV12-3/TRBV12-4
abundance: .
CDR3nt: TGTGCCAGCAGTCCGCCCGGGACAGCTGGCGAAAAACTGTTTTTT
CDR3aa: CASSPPGTAGEKLFF

d_gene: TRBD2
j_gene: TRBJ2-7
v_gene: TRBV7-8
abundance: .
CDR3nt: TGTGCCAGCAGTCCAGAGGTAGCGGGGGTGGTGCAGTACTTC
CDR3aa: CASSPEVAGVVQYF

d_gene: .
j_gene: TRBJ2-2
v_gene: TRBV9
abundance: few
CDR3nt: TGTGCCAGCAGCGTAGCCCTGAACCCCGACGGAGACAGAACCGGGGAGCTGTTTTTT
CDR3aa: CASSVALNPDGDRTGELFF

d_gene: TRBD2
j_gene: TRBJ2-2
v_gene: TRBV20-1
abundance: .
CDR3nt: TGCAGTGCCGCAGCGGGGGACGTCAACACCGGGGAGCTGTTTTTT
CDR3aa: CSAAAGDVNTGELFF

d_gene: .
j_gene: TRBJ1-2
v_gene: TRBV6-5
abundance: .
CDR3nt: TGTGCCACTCTTACAGGGAACTATGGCTACACCTTC
CDR3aa: CATLTGNYGYTF

d_gene: TRBD1
j_gene: TRBJ2-3
v_gene: TRBV13
abundance: few
CDR3nt: TGTGCCAGCAGCCCACGACAGGGCGGCACAGATACGCAGTATTTT
CDR3aa: CASSPRQGGTDTQYF

d_gene: .
j_gene: TRBJ1-5
v_gene: TRBV7-2
abundance: .
CDR3nt: TGTGCCAGCAGCCGTGCGGGTAGCAATCAGCCCCAGCATTTT
CDR3aa: CASSRAGSNQPQHF

d_gene: TRBD1
j_gene: TRBJ2-5
v_gene: TRBV7-2
abundance: many
CDR3nt: TGTGCCAGCAGCCCTGACAGGGTCGAAGAGACCCAGTACTTC
CDR3aa: CASSPDRVEETQYF

d_gene: .
j_gene: TRBJ2-1
v_gene: TRBV27
abundance: .
CDR3nt: TGTGCCAGCAGTTTATCGCGGGTATCGAATGAGCAGTTCTTC
CDR3aa: CASSLSRVSNEQFF

d_gene: TRBD1
j_gene: TRBJ1-4
v_gene: TRBV12-3/TRBV12-4
abundance: few
CDR3nt: TGTGCCAGCAGTCGACAGGGGGAAAAACTGTTTTTT
CDR3aa: CASSRQGEKLFF

d_gene: .
j_gene: TRBJ2-5
v_gene: TRBV29-1
abundance: .
CDR3nt: TGCAGTGCCTATTCGGAGACCCAGTACTTC
CDR3aa: CSAYSETQYF

d_gene: .
j_gene: TRBJ2-7
v_gene: TRBV10-3
abundance: .
CDR3nt: TGTGCCATCAGTGAGGACAGATACTACGAGCAGTACTTC
CDR3aa: CAISEDRYYEQYF

d_gene: TRBD2
j_gene: TRBJ2-5
v_gene: TRBV3-1
abundance: .
CDR3nt: TGTGCCAGCAGCCACCGTAGCGGGGAAGAGACCCAGTACTTC
CDR3aa: CASSHRSGEETQYF

d_gene: TRBD2
j_gene: TRBJ2-5
v_gene: TRBV28
abundance: .
CDR3nt: TGTGCCAGCAGCCGCCGGGTAGCGGGGGTAGAGACCCAGTACTTC
CDR3aa: CASSRRVAGVETQYF

d_gene: .
j_gene: TRBJ1-2
v_gene: TRBV29-1
abundance: .
CDR3nt: TGCAGCGTTCAAGACGGACCGTATGGCTACACCTTC
CDR3aa: CSVQDGPYGYTF

d_gene: .
j_gene: TRBJ1-4
v_gene: TRBV12-3/TRBV12-4
abundance: .
CDR3nt: TGTGCCAGCAAAACGCCGACAGGTCGTAGGGAAAAACTGTTTTTT
CDR3aa: CASKTPTGRREKLFF

d_gene: .
j_gene: TRBJ2-3
v_gene: TRBV2
abundance: few
CDR3nt: TGTGCCAGCAGTGAAGCCCTCACAGATACGCAGTATTTT
CDR3aa: CASSEALTDTQYF

d_gene: .
j_gene: TRBJ1-1
v_gene: TRBV24-1
abundance: many
CDR3nt: TGTGCCACCAGTGAGTCTCAGGGAGACACTGAAGCTTTCTTT
CDR3aa: CATSESQGDTEAFF

d_gene: TRBD1
j_gene: TRBJ1-1
v_gene: TRBV20-1
abundance: .
CDR3nt: TGCAGTGCTAGGGGCGGGACAGGGGGAAATGAAGCTTTCTTT
CDR3aa: CSARGGTGGNEAFF

d_gene: TRBD1
j_gene: TRBJ2-3
v_gene: TRBV12-3/TRBV12-4
abundance: .
CDR3nt: TGTGCCAGCAGGAACTCCGGGACAGGGATCACAGATACGCAGTATTTT
CDR3aa: CASRNSGTGITDTQYF

d_gene: .
j_gene: TRBJ2-2
v_gene: TRBV7-9
abundance: .
CDR3nt: TGTGCCAGCAGCTCGCCAGGGACATCCAACACCGGGGAGCTGTTTTTT
CDR3aa: CASSSPGTSNTGELFF

d_gene: TRBD1
j_gene: TRBJ1-2
v_gene: TRBV29-1
abundance: once
CDR3nt: TGCAGCGTTGCAGGGGGGGTCAAGTCATACGGCTACACCTTC
CDR3aa: CSVAGGVKSYGYTF

d_gene: TRBD1
j_gene: TRBJ1-2
v_gene: TRBV12-3/TRBV12-4
abundance: few
CDR3nt: TGTGCCAGCAGTTTAGATGTTGGGACAGGACAATTAGGAGGCTATGGCTACACCTTC
CDR3aa: CASSLDVGTGQLGGYGYTF

d_gene: .
j_gene: TRBJ2-1
v_gene: TRBV3-1
abundance: .
CDR3nt: TGTGCCAGCAGCCTCCAAGTAGGGTGGGATGAGCAGTTCTTC
CDR3aa: CASSLQVGWDEQFF